Included here is one T cell receptor beta chain sequence, with context. Its antigen is as yet unknown. With V trimmed by 1 base and J by 5 bases, 5 bases remained unmatched. The CDR3 loop spans 16 amino acids. Germline values: CDR1 MGHRA, CDR2 YSYEKL. The sample comes from a study of CD8+ T cells in alopecia areata. Study background: Among treated patients, oral tofacitinib was administered at 5 to 10 mg twice daily. Dosing spanned 6 to 18 months on tofacitinib, then 6 months off drug. The study, taken as a whole, reports: Affected lesional scalp, above all in alopecia totalis/universalis, was more clonal than normal scalp. TCRs were shared less clearly across patients than in mice, possibly for HLA-related reasons.

Sequencing templates came from extracted RNA that was reverse transcribed into cDNA. Libraries were prepared by immunoSEQ multiplex PCR; TCRdb keeps only in-frame clonotypes and omits some of them. The table records 150,000 to 200,000 clones, 67% of them present only once. This TCR was recovered from a human donor with alopecia areata. The sample consisted of CD8+ T cells sorted from blood, taken at week 0. The chain uses TRBV4-1 and TRBJ1-1, with 12 bases lining up with TRBD1. The CDR3 region is CASSQGGQGASTEAFF. CDR3 in DNA: TGCGCCAGCAGCCAAGGGGGACAGGGGGCGAGTACTGAAGCTTTCTTT.